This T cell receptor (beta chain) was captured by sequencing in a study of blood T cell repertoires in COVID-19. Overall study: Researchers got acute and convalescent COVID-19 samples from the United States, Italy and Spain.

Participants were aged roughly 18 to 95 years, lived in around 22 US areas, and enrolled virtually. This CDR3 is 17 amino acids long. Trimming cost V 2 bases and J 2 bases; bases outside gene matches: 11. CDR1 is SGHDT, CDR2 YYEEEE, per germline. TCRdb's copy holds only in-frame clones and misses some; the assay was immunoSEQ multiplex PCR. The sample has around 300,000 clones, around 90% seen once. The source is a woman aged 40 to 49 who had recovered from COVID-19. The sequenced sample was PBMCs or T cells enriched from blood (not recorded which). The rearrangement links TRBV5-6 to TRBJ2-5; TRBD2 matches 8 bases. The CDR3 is CASSLLIAAGAQETQYF. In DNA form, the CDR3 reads TGTGCCAGCAGCTTATTGATAGCAGCGGGGGCACAAGAGACCCAGTACTTC.